This T cell receptor beta chain was identified in a study of blood T cells in healthy people across ages. Germline V gene lookup returns CDR1 LGHDT and CDR2 YNNKEL (reference sequence). The germline V and J ends were trimmed by 0 bases and 1 base, with 10 bases remaining between them. The CDR3 is made up of 16 amino acids. Donors were healthy Caucasian individuals from Russia aged about 6 to 90. Then a second PCR, running roughly 7 to 11 cycles, was carried out with a sample-barcoded 5' primer and a J-beta primer mix. Every cDNA molecule carried a tag from a template-switch adaptor bearing 12 random nucleotides. Each CDR3 protein gets one entry after TCRdb re-called the 5' RACE reads with MiXCR. The data contain approximately 800,000 distinct CDR3 sequences, 35% to 60% of them seen just once; the ten biggest clones take up 18%. General study results and limits: Researchers said unsorted PBMCs prevented a conclusive naive versus antigen-experienced comparison.

Comment on this clonotype: Its antigen is not known.

Sequenced material: blood. This clonotype originated in an elderly man in good health. This rearrangement joins TRBV3-1 to TRBJ2-4, with D unresolved. In DNA, the CDR3 is TGTGCCAGCAGCCAAGAAAGGTACGCGGCCAAAAACATTCAGTACTTC. It encodes CASSQERYAAKNIQYF.